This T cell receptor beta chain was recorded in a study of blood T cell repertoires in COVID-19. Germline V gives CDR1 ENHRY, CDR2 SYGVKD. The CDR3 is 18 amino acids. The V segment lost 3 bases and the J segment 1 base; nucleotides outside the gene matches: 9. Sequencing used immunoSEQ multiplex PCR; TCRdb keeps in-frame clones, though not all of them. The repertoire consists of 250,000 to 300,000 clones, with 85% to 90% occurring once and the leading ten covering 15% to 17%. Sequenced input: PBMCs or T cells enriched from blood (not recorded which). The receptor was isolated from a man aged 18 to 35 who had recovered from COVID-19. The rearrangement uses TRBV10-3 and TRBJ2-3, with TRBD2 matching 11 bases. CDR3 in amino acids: CAISDPPTSGGRTDTQYF. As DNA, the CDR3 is TGTGCCATCAGTGATCCCCCCACTAGCGGGGGCCGCACAGATACGCAGTATTTT.